The rows below give T cell receptor beta chains drawn from one sample of a study of blood T cells in healthy people across ages. TCRdb ran MiXCR on the 5' RACE reads and lists one entry per CDR3 protein. The data hold about 680,000 distinct CDR3 sequences, with over 45% observed a single time. Sequences were obtained from blood. These receptor sequences come from a woman aged 60-75 years in good health. Both conserved end residues are part of each CDR3. Each record gives: D gene, J gene, V gene, clone size, CDR3 protein, CDR3 DNA. D genes are given only for firm matches. Rows may omit the clone size; those that give it use once, few, many or a size class.

d_gene: .; j_gene: TRBJ2-1; v_gene: TRBV4-3; abundance: few; CDR3aa: CASSQGRDGPQFF; CDR3nt: TGCGCCAGCAGCCAAGGGAGGGATGGTCCCCAGTTCTTC
d_gene: TRBD2; j_gene: TRBJ2-6; v_gene: TRBV28; abundance: .; CDR3aa: CASSPSTSPGANVLTF; CDR3nt: TGTGCCAGCAGTCCCTCGACTAGCCCTGGGGCCAACGTCCTGACTTTC
d_gene: .; j_gene: TRBJ2-1; v_gene: TRBV6-5; abundance: .; CDR3aa: CASIQGASGTEQFF; CDR3nt: TGTGCCAGCATTCAGGGGGCTAGCGGGACTGAGCAGTTCTTC
d_gene: .; j_gene: TRBJ2-3; v_gene: TRBV6-2/TRBV6-3; abundance: .; CDR3aa: CASSYHDTQYF; CDR3nt: TGTGCCAGCAGTTACCACGATACGCAGTATTTT
d_gene: .; j_gene: TRBJ1-6; v_gene: TRBV10-3; abundance: .; CDR3aa: CAIRGSVQGGSPLHF; CDR3nt: TGTGCCATCAGAGGGTCGGTACAGGGAGGTTCACCCCTCCACTTT
d_gene: TRBD1; j_gene: TRBJ1-2; v_gene: TRBV10-3; abundance: .; CDR3aa: CAISEWPLGQGLDGYTF; CDR3nt: TGTGCCATCAGTGAGTGGCCGCTGGGACAGGGGCTGGATGGCTACACCTTC
d_gene: .; j_gene: TRBJ2-6; v_gene: TRBV29-1; abundance: few; CDR3aa: CSVADGTGANVLTF; CDR3nt: TGCAGCGTTGCAGATGGGACTGGGGCCAACGTCCTGACTTTC
d_gene: .; j_gene: TRBJ1-6; v_gene: TRBV7-9; abundance: few; CDR3aa: CASSFTGTYNSPLHF; CDR3nt: TGTGCCAGCAGCTTCACAGGGACCTATAATTCACCCCTCCACTTT
d_gene: TRBD2; j_gene: TRBJ2-1; v_gene: TRBV6-2/TRBV6-3; abundance: once; CDR3aa: CASSYPGLARDEQFF; CDR3nt: TGTGCCAGCAGTTATCCGGGACTAGCTCGCGATGAGCAGTTCTTC
d_gene: .; j_gene: TRBJ1-3; v_gene: TRBV7-9; abundance: .; CDR3aa: CASSLALSLGPGNTIYF; CDR3nt: TGTGCCAGCAGCTTAGCTCTCAGTCTTGGGCCTGGAAACACCATATATTTT
d_gene: TRBD1; j_gene: TRBJ2-3; v_gene: TRBV24-1; abundance: .; CDR3aa: CATRGQGRDTQYF; CDR3nt: TGTGCCACCAGAGGACAGGGTCGGGATACGCAGTATTTT
d_gene: .; j_gene: TRBJ1-1; v_gene: TRBV3-1; abundance: .; CDR3aa: CASSQYVGSTEAFF; CDR3nt: TGTGCCAGCAGCCAATATGTGGGGTCCACTGAAGCTTTCTTT
d_gene: .; j_gene: TRBJ2-6; v_gene: TRBV10-3; abundance: .; CDR3aa: CAISGDLQGANVLTF; CDR3nt: TGTGCCATCAGTGGGGATCTTCAGGGGGCCAACGTCCTGACTTTC
d_gene: TRBD1; j_gene: TRBJ2-3; v_gene: TRBV28; abundance: .; CDR3aa: CASRTQGVGTDTQYF; CDR3nt: TGTGCCAGCAGGACACAGGGGGTGGGGACAGATACGCAGTATTTT
d_gene: .; j_gene: TRBJ2-7; v_gene: TRBV20-1; abundance: few; CDR3aa: CSARPDVYEQYF; CDR3nt: TGCAGTGCTAGGCCGGACGTCTACGAGCAGTACTTC
d_gene: .; j_gene: TRBJ2-7; v_gene: TRBV7-6; abundance: .; CDR3aa: CASSSQALGRYEQYF; CDR3nt: TGTGCCAGCAGCTCCCAGGCACTGGGCCGCTACGAGCAGTACTTC